This TCR beta chain was sequenced for a study of cytomegalovirus exposure and HLA in healthy donors. Turning to the study itself: Of a few hundred genotyped donors, about 80% clustered with self-reported Caucasian donors. Study results and limitations: Some TCR beta chains (roughly 160 of them) were listed as cytomegalovirus-associated. In an earlier analysis, in 620 or so donors, most V segments appeared productive either ~87% or ~30% of the time.

A remark on this clone: Its target is unknown.

The germline V gene encodes CDR1 MGHRA and CDR2 YSYEKL. The CDR3 contains 14 residues. Trimming shortened V by 4 bases and J by 6 bases, and 15 bases separated the two germline ends. Primers: 60 Vbeta forward and 13 Jbeta reverse. TCRdb keeps only in-frame clones here, not all; method: immunoSEQ multiplex PCR. The sample consists of hundreds of thousands of clones, roughly 89% of them appearing once. The sequencing input was PBMCs. The chain is built from TRBV4-1 and TRBJ1-2, with D perhaps matching TRBD1 (6 bases). This receptor was taken from a woman in her late teens or twenties in good health and CMV-seronegative. The CDR3 region is CASSLGLKGDGYTF. The CDR3 DNA reads TGCGCCAGCAGCCTAGGGCTGAAGGGGGATGGCTACACCTTC.